The clone carrying this T cell receptor beta chain has a count of ten or more. Its antigen is unknown. These data are taken from a study of Graves' ophthalmopathy and Graves' hyperthyroidism. Study-wide results and caveats: Prediction of ophthalmopathy progression reached around 71% sensitivity and about 72% specificity.

This CDR3 contains 15 residues. The germline CDR1 and CDR2 sequences are DFQATT and SNEGSKA (reference sequence). The germline V and J ends were trimmed by 6 bases and 1 base, with 19 bases remaining between them. Amplification of TCR beta CDR3 regions used RNA transcripts. Amplification began with first-round RT-PCR using HTBI primers, then second-round multiplex PCR was performed. MiXCR was run by TCRdb on the multiplex PCR reads, yielding one entry per CDR3 protein. The repertoire consists of about 220,000 distinct CDR3 sequences, with roughly 21% occurring once and the leading ten covering around 45%. The study excluded patients with other autoimmune diseases, uncontrolled infections, pregnancy or lactation. The diagnosis combined clinical symptoms, thyroxine, TRAb, thyroid ultrasound and orbital computed tomography scans.

This TCR came from a woman in her forties or fifties with Graves' ophthalmopathy. The source material was peripheral blood. The chain couples TRBV20-1 to TRBJ2-7; D possibly corresponds to TRBD2 (6 bases). In nucleotides, the CDR3 is TGCAGTGCCTCTTCGGCGACTAGTAATTCCTACGAGCAGTACTTC. The encoded protein is CSASSATSNSYEQYF.